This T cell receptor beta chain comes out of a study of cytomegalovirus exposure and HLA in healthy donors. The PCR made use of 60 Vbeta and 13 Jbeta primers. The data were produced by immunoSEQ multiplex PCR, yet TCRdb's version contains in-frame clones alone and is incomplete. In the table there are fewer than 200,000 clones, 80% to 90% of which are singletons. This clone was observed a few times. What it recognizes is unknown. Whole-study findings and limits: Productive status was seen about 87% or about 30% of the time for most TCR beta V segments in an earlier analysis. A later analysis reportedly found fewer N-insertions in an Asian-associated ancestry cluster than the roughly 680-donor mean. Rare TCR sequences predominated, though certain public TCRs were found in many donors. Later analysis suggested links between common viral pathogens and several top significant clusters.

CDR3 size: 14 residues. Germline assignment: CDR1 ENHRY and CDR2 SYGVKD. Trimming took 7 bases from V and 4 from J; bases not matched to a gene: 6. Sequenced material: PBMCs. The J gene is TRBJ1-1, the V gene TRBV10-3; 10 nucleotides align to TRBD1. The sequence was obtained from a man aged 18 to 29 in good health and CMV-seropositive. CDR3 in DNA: TGTGCCATCACCCAGGGACAGGGGAGCACTGAAGCTTTCTTT. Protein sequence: CAITQGQGSTEAFF.